The rows below give T cell receptor beta chains drawn from one sample of a study of blood T cell repertoires in COVID-19. Profiling relied on immunoSEQ multiplex PCR, and the TCRdb table lists in-frame clones only, not all of them. Of fewer than 300,000 clones in the sample, approximately 82% were seen once. Material for sequencing was peripheral blood. Every receptor here comes from a woman in her late teens or twenties with acute or convalescent COVID-19. The CDR3 runs from the conserved cysteine through the conserved F or W. The D gene is left open where the match is weak. The size field is filled for only some rows; it gives once, few, many or a size class.

cdr3_aa cdr3_nt j_call v_call d_call clone_size
CATKTGRWGAEELFF TGTGCCACCAAGACAGGGAGATGGGGGGCCGAGGAACTGTTTTTT TRBJ1-4 TRBV15 TRBD1 few
CASSAVNGQGGTDTQYF TGTGCCAGCAGCGCCGTAAACGGACAGGGCGGCACAGATACGCAGTATTTT TRBJ2-3 TRBV9 TRBD1 -
CASGSGMEDTQYF TGTGCCAGCGGGAGCGGGATGGAAGATACGCAGTATTTT TRBJ2-3 TRBV7-2 TRBD2 -
CSVGSGTGGPPGYGYTF TGCAGCGTTGGGTCCGGGACAGGGGGCCCCCCGGGCTATGGCTACACCTTC TRBJ1-2 TRBV29-1 TRBD1 -
CASSGWTGAYEQYF TGTGCCAGCAGTGGATGGACAGGGGCCTACGAGCAGTACTTC TRBJ2-7 TRBV25-1 TRBD1 -
CASSLDPGQGADTEAFF TGTGCCAGCAGCTTAGACCCGGGACAGGGGGCAGACACTGAAGCTTTCTTT TRBJ1-1 TRBV7-9 TRBD1 -
CASSRGEGLGEQYF TGTGCCAGCTCACGAGGGGAGGGCCTGGGCGAGCAGTACTTC TRBJ2-7 TRBV18 TRBD2 -
CATSDSKTGEFF TGTGCCACCAGTGATTCTAAGACCGGGGAGTTCTTC TRBJ2-1 TRBV24-1 - -
CSVEGTGGDYEQYF TGCAGCGTTGAAGGTACAGGGGGGGACTACGAGCAGTACTTC TRBJ2-7 TRBV29-1 - once
CASSLSSGNTIYF TGTGCCAGCAGTTTGAGTTCCGGAAACACCATATATTTT TRBJ1-3 TRBV27 - -
CASKDFSYEQYF TGTGCCAGCAAGGACTTTTCCTACGAGCAGTACTTC TRBJ2-7 TRBV6-6 - -
CASSLFTGTGNTGELFF TGTGCCAGCTCACTATTTACCGGGACAGGGAACACCGGGGAGCTGTTTTTT TRBJ2-2 TRBV18 TRBD1 -
CASSQGGQRDTQYF TGCGCCAGCAGCCAAGGGGGACAGAGGGATACGCAGTATTTT TRBJ2-3 TRBV4-3 TRBD1 -
CASSPGLAGALYNEQFF TGCGCCAGCAGCCCCGGACTAGCGGGAGCTCTCTACAATGAGCAGTTCTTC TRBJ2-1 TRBV5-1 TRBD2 -
CASSHTGYGNTGELFF TGCGCCAGCAGCCACACAGGGTATGGTAACACCGGGGAGCTGTTTTTT TRBJ2-2 TRBV4-3 - once
CASRLGTWDGPQHF TGTGCCAGCAGACTCGGGACATGGGATGGGCCCCAGCATTTT TRBJ1-5 TRBV27 - -
CASSSGQYTEAFF TGTGCCAGCAGCTCTGGACAGTACACTGAAGCTTTCTTT TRBJ1-1 TRBV7-3 - many
CASSLEGGAREQFF TGCGCCAGCAGCTTGGAGGGCGGGGCTCGAGAGCAGTTCTTC TRBJ2-1 TRBV5-1 - -
CASFRGLAGGTDTQYF TGTGCCAGCTTTAGAGGACTAGCGGGAGGGACAGATACGCAGTATTTT TRBJ2-3 TRBV2 TRBD2 few
CASSLVPLGDSSTDTQYF TGCGCCAGCAGCTTGGTTCCGTTGGGCGATTCTAGCACAGATACGCAGTATTTT TRBJ2-3 TRBV5-1 - -